This T cell receptor (beta chain) was identified during a study of tumor-infiltrating lymphocytes in primary liver carcinoma. Study findings and constraints: Tumors had a significantly higher top-250-clone fraction than blood (p = 0.039). Pairs comparing tumor with adjacent tissue or blood overlapped less than pairs drawn from tumor regions.

Deletions cut 7 bases from V and 0 bases from J, with 19 bases between. Germline V CDR1 and CDR2: MNHNS, SASEGT. The CDR3 extends over 17 amino acids. Co-extraction of both nucleic acids (RNA and DNA) used about 19-33 mg of unsorted bulk tissue. Starting material of 400 to 600 ng total RNA yielded TCR beta cDNA via a constant-region primer. Three-round nested multiplex PCR performed with slightly modified ARM-PCR produced the TCR beta libraries. TRBV1-TRBV30 forward and Cbeta reverse primers drove the first two approximately 11-cycle rounds. MiXCR, run by TCRdb on the multiplex PCR reads, gives a single entry per CDR3 protein. The data show tens of thousands of distinct CDR3 sequences, about three quarters seen once. On this clonotype itself: Antigen: not known.

This receptor was identified in a man aged 35 to 55 with primary liver carcinoma and hepatitis B virus infection. The rearrangement joins TRBV6-1 to TRBJ2-1; D possibly corresponds to TRBD2 (5 bases). The sequencing sample was made of liver tumor tissue from sampling region 2. Described subset: tumor region T2, inferior pole. The CDR3 protein is CASNNRLEGTSYNEQFF. The CDR3 DNA is TGTGCCAGCAACAATCGCCTAGAGGGAACCTCCTACAATGAGCAGTTCTTC.